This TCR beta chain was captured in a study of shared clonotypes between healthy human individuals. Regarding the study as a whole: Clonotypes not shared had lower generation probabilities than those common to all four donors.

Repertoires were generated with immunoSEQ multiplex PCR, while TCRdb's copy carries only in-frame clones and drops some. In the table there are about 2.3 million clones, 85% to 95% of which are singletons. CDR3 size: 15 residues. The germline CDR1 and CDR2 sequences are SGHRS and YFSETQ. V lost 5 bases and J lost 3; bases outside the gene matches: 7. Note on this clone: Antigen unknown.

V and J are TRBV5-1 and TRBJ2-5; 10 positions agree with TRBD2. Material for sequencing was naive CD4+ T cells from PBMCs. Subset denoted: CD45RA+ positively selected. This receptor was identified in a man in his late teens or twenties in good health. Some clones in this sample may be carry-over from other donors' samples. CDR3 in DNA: TGCGCCAGCAGTCGGAGCGGGAGGGCCGAAGAGACCCAGTACTTC. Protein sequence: CASSRSGRAEETQYF.